The clone carrying this T cell receptor beta chain was seen more than once but under ten times. During its preparation, the TCRbeta library received unique molecular identifiers. Each CDR3 protein gets one entry after TCRdb re-called the PCR reads with MiXCR. In the table there are over 550,000 distinct CDR3 sequences, over 9.5% of which are singletons. The data belong to a study of T-cell reconstitution after alpha-beta-depleted transplantation in children. Germline V gives CDR1 SGDLS, CDR2 YYNGEE. Unmatched junction bases numbered 7, after V lost 2 bases and J lost 4 bases. CDR3 length: 15 residues.

The genes are TRBV9 and TRBJ2-7; 9 bases are shared with TRBD1. The origin of this receptor is a human donor who donated a stem cell graft to a child with acute myeloid leukemia. The sequences come from PBMCs from the stem cell graft donor, collected from the stem cell graft. CDR3 amino acids: CASSVGRQGGYEQYF. The CDR3 coding sequence is TGTGCCAGCAGCGTGGGACGACAGGGGGGTTACGAGCAGTACTTC.